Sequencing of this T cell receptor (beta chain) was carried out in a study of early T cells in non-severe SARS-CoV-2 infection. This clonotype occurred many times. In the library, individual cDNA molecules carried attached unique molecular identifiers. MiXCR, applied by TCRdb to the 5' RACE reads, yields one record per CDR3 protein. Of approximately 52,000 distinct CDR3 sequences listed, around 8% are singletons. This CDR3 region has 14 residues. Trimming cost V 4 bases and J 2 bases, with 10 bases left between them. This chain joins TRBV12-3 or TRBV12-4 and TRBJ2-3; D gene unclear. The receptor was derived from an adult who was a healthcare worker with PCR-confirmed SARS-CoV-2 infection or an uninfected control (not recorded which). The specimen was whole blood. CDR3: CASSWAILTDTQYF. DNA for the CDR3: TGTGCCAGCAGTTGGGCGATTCTCACAGATACGCAGTATTTT.